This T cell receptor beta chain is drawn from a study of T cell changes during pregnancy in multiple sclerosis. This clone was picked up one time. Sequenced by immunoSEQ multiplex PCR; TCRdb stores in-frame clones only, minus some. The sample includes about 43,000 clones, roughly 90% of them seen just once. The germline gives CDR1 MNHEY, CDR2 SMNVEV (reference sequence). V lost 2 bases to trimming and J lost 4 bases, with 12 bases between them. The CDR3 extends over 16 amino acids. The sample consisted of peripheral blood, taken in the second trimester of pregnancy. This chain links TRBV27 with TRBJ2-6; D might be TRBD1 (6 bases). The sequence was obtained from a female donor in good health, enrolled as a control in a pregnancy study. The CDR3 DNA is TGTGCCAGCAGTTTAGCCCGGACAGTCGGGGCCAACGTCCTGACTTTC. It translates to CASSLARTVGANVLTF.